Detailed here is one T cell receptor (beta chain). These data come from a study of T cell changes during pregnancy in multiple sclerosis. The junction had 7 bases not matched to a gene; V was cut back by 3 bases and J by 3 bases. This CDR3 has 16 residues. The germline gives CDR1 SGDLS, CDR2 YYNGEE. Using immunoSEQ multiplex PCR, the repertoire was profiled, and TCRdb retains in-frame clones only, with some absent. The data contain tens of thousands of clones, about 91% of them singletons. This chain connects TRBV9 to TRBJ2-2; TRBD1 matches 8 bases. This TCR derives from a female donor with multiple sclerosis, enrolled in a pregnancy study. The sequencing used peripheral blood, collected in the first trimester of pregnancy. CDR3 residues: CASSGYGQGYTGELFF. The CDR3 DNA reads TGTGCCAGCAGCGGATACGGACAGGGCTACACCGGGGAGCTGTTTTTT.